A single sample gave rise to the 20 T cell receptor beta chains below, sequenced in a study of vaccination and CD4 T cells after COVID-19. An Oncomine TCR Beta short-read assay was used to sequence the DNA from cultured CD4+ T cells. TCRdb reprocessed the PCR reads with MiXCR, giving one entry per CDR3 protein. The sample holds 3,100 or so distinct CDR3 sequences, over 75% seen once. Antigens of these TCRs are unknown. The treatment here: roughly 10-day PBMC culture with coronavirus spike peptide pools or control peptides (ViraFEST assay). The sample was CD4+ T cells from blood, cultured in vitro. The source of these receptors is a human donor who had recovered from COVID-19.

The rearrangement joins TRBV7-8 to TRBJ1-2; possible D gene TRBD1, 5 bases. Germline V lookup: CDR1 SGHVS, CDR2 FQNEAQ. Trimming cost V 4 bases and J 1 base, with 7 bases left between them. CDR3 length equals 13 residues. CDR3 DNA sequence: TGTGCCAGCAGCTCCGGGGGTAACTATGGCTACACCTTC. The encoded protein is CASSSGGNYGYTF.

The gene calls are TRBV7-3 and TRBJ2-2, with 9 bases identical to TRBD2. The CDR3 has 15 amino acids. Germline CDR1 SGHTA, CDR2 FQGTGA. V lost 2 bases and J lost 7; bases outside the gene matches: 5. CDR3 in amino acids: CASSLSSGVIGELFF. DNA for the CDR3: TGTGCCAGCAGCTTATCTAGCGGGGTAATCGGGGAGCTGTTTTTT.

J is TRBJ2-7 and V is TRBV7-9; TRBD2 agrees at 7 bases. CDR1 is SEHNR and CDR2 is FQNEAQ in the germline V gene (reference sequence). CDR3 length: 13 amino acids. Trimming at V came to 5 bases and at J to 4 bases, leaving 5 bases not matched to a gene. The CDR3 DNA sequence: TGTGCCAGCAGCCACGATAGCGGGTACGAGCAGTACTTC. Translating it yields CASSHDSGYEQYF.

The chain recombines TRBV10-3 with TRBJ1-3; D is unclear. Germline assignment: CDR1 ENHRY and CDR2 SYGVKD. V lost 6 bases and J lost 4, with 13 bases in between. The CDR3 covers 14 residues. The CDR3 DNA reads as TGTGCCATCAGAGCAGCTTCCTCGGGAAACACCATATATTTT. Amino acids: CAIRAASSGNTIYF.

The V and J genes are TRBV10-3 and TRBJ1-2; 8 nucleotides agree with TRBD1. CDR3 length: 13 amino acids. The germline V gene has CDR1 ENHRY and CDR2 SYGVKD. V gave up 6 bases and J gave up 13 bases; unmatched junction bases: 13. The CDR3 DNA is TGTGCCATCAGCCGCCTGGACAGGGAAGCGTCCACCTTC. Amino acids: CAISRLDREASTF.

The V and J genes are TRBV7-2 and TRBJ2-7, with TRBD1 as a possible D gene (5 bases). This CDR3 spans 15 amino acids. Trimming pared 4 bases from V and 3 bases from J, leaving 16 bases between. Germline V gives CDR1 SGHTA, CDR2 FQGNSA. Here the CDR3 reads CASSYRAAGIYEQYF. For the CDR3, the DNA is TGTGCCAGCAGCTATAGGGCGGCAGGGATCTACGAGCAGTACTTC.

J is TRBJ1-5 and V is TRBV6-2 or TRBV6-3; D unresolved. The CDR3 is 15 residues long. CDR1 MNHEY and CDR2 SVGEGT come from the germline V gene. The V gene lost 6 bases and the J gene lost 6 bases, with 18 bases spanning the gap. The CDR3 nucleotides read TGTGCCAGCAGGACCCAGGTCGGTACTAGTCAGCCCCAGCATTTT. Protein sequence: CASRTQVGTSQPQHF.

This rearrangement joins TRBV6-5 to TRBJ1-1; TRBD1 matches at 7 bases. The CDR3 covers 17 residues. V lost 4 bases and J lost 4; bases outside the gene matches: 15. CDR1 MNHEY and CDR2 SVGAGI come from the germline V gene. Here the CDR3 DNA reads TGTGCCAGCAGTTTCAATCGACAGGGAGGTCCGAGCACTGAAGCTTTCTTT. Amino acid sequence: CASSFNRQGGPSTEAFF.

This chain uses TRBV19 with TRBJ1-5; 7 positions match TRBD1. Germline loops: CDR1 LNHDA, CDR2 SQIVND (reference sequence). Losses at the gene ends were 7 bases for V and 4 bases for J; bases not matched to a gene: 10. This CDR3 contains 15 residues. CDR3 sequence reads: CASTSHRGGNQPQHF. The CDR3 nucleotides are TGTGCCAGTACCTCACACAGGGGAGGGAATCAGCCCCAGCATTTT.

This chain uses TRBV6-1 with TRBJ2-1; unclear D gene. Germline assignment: CDR1 MNHNS and CDR2 SASEGT. CDR3 length: 16 residues. Trimming pared 6 bases from V and 0 bases from J, leaving 15 bases between. In DNA, the CDR3 is TGTGCCAGCAGCCCAACACCTTCGAGCTCCTACAATGAGCAGTTCTTC. Translated: CASSPTPSSSYNEQFF.

V and J are TRBV20-1 and TRBJ2-5; D gene unclear. V lost 4 bases and J lost 5, with 8 bases in between. The length of the CDR3 is 11 residues. Per germline, CDR1 DFQATT and CDR2 SNEGSKA (reference sequence). The DNA for the CDR3 is TGCAGTGCTAAAAGGATGGAGACCCAGTACTTC. The encoded protein is CSAKRMETQYF.

V gene TRBV7-3 combines with J gene TRBJ1-3; D gene unclear. CDR1 is SGHTA, CDR2 FQGTGA, per germline. The CDR3 extends over 14 amino acids. With 0 bases removed from V and 4 bases from J, the gap between germline ends came to 7 bases. CDR3 in amino acids: CASSLTGSGNTIYF. The CDR3, as DNA: TGTGCCAGCAGCTTAACAGGAAGCGGAAACACCATATATTTT.

The chain uses TRBV20-1 and TRBJ1-1; TRBD1 is a possible D gene (5 bases). The CDR3 extends over 13 amino acids. V was clipped by 6 bases and J by 1 base, with 12 bases between them. Germline V gene lookup returns CDR1 DFQATT and CDR2 SNEGSKA (reference sequence). The DNA for the CDR3 is TGCAGTGCGATGGGCGGGGGGAACACTGAAGCTTTCTTT. As protein: CSAMGGGNTEAFF.

The V gene is TRBV7-9, the J gene TRBJ1-1; possible D gene TRBD1, 6 bases. The CDR3 has 13 amino acids. The V end was cut by 3 bases, the J end by 5 bases, with 10 bases between. Per the germline V gene, CDR1 is SEHNR and CDR2 is FQNEAQ (reference sequence). CDR3 residues: CASSLKGETEAFF. The CDR3 nucleotides are TGTGCCAGCAGCTTGAAGGGGGAGACTGAAGCTTTCTTT.

The chain combines TRBV30 with TRBJ1-2; the D is unclear. Between the trimmed V and J ends, which lost 0 bases and 8 bases, there was a span of 7 bases. Per the germline V gene, CDR1 is GTSNPN and CDR2 is SVGIG (reference sequence). The CDR3 loop spans 11 amino acids. This chain's CDR3 is CAWSVNRGYTF. The CDR3 DNA reads TGTGCCTGGAGTGTCAACCGGGGCTACACCTTC.

The chain combines TRBV19 with TRBJ1-1; D not resolved. V shed 4 bases and J shed 4 bases, with 16 bases lying between them. The CDR3 runs to 15 residues. CDR1 is LNHDA, CDR2 SQIVND, per germline (reference sequence). Here the CDR3 DNA reads TGTGCCAGTAGTACTCTCGACTCCCTCCCCACTGAAGCTTTCTTT. Amino acids: CASSTLDSLPTEAFF.

The chain recombines TRBV7-9 with TRBJ1-1; D unresolved. The CDR3 loop spans 13 amino acids. V was trimmed by 6 bases and J by 0 bases, leaving 8 bases between them. Looked up from germline, CDR1 is SEHNR and CDR2 is FQNEAQ (reference sequence). CDR3 protein: CASRGRMNTEAFF. CDR3 nucleotides: TGTGCCAGCAGGGGAAGAATGAACACTGAAGCTTTCTTT.

CDR3 in DNA: TGTGCCAGCAGCTTAGCGCCGGGGGCGAACACTGAAGCTTTCTTT. Protein: CASSLAPGANTEAFF. The chain couples TRBV7-2 to TRBJ1-1; a possible D gene is TRBD1 (6 bases). CDR3 size: 15 residues. The V end was cut by 0 bases, the J end by 1 base, with 9 bases between. CDR1 is SGHTA, CDR2 FQGNSA, per germline.

The chain couples TRBV7-9 to TRBJ2-5; D unclear. V was pared by 5 bases and J by 5 bases, with 9 bases between. This CDR3 has 12 amino acids. CDR1 SEHNR and CDR2 FQNEAQ come from the germline V gene (reference sequence). The CDR3 here is CASSQIGETQYF. The CDR3 DNA sequence: TGTGCCAGCAGCCAAATTGGGGAGACCCAGTACTTC.

The rearrangement links TRBV7-9 to TRBJ2-3; unclear D gene. The CDR3 extends over 14 amino acids. CDR1 is SEHNR, CDR2 FQNEAQ, per germline (reference sequence). V lost 4 bases and J lost 3, with 11 bases in between. CDR3 DNA: TGTGCCAGCAGCTCCCCAATAATAACAGATACGCAGTATTTT. Protein: CASSSPIITDTQYF.